The 31 T cell receptor beta chains given below trace back to one sample, sequenced in a study of blood T cell repertoires in COVID-19. TCRdb's copy holds only in-frame clones and misses some; the assay was immunoSEQ multiplex PCR. The sample contains fewer than 300,000 clones, more than 70% of which appear only once. The sample was peripheral blood. These receptor sequences come from a man older than 75 with acute or convalescent COVID-19.

This sequence joins TRBV6-2 or TRBV6-3 and TRBJ2-1, with a tentative D call TRBD1 (5 bases). The germline V gene encodes CDR1 MNHEY and CDR2 SVGEGT. CDR3 length equals 17 residues. V shed 6 bases and J shed 0 bases, with 18 bases lying between them. In DNA, the CDR3 is TGTGCCAGCAGCCCTCTAGGTGGGGCGAGCTCCTACAATGAGCAGTTCTTC. As protein: CASSPLGGASSYNEQFF.

J is TRBJ2-3 and V is TRBV30; D is unclear. Trimming pared 4 bases from V and 3 bases from J, leaving 2 bases between. CDR1 is GTSNPN and CDR2 is SVGIG in the germline V gene (reference sequence). This CDR3 has 10 residues. The CDR3, as DNA: TGTGCCTGGACGACAGATACGCAGTATTTT. Its protein product is CAWTTDTQYF.

V gene TRBV15 combines with J gene TRBJ2-1, with 10 bases that match TRBD2. The V segment lost 0 bases and the J segment 8 bases; nucleotides outside the gene matches: 10. CDR1 is LNHNV and CDR2 is YYDKDF in the germline V gene (reference sequence). This CDR3 is built from 17 residues. The DNA for the CDR3 is TGTGCCACCAGCAGAGATCTGAGTAGCGGGGGGTCACATGAGCAGTTCTTC. This translates into CATSRDLSSGGSHEQFF.

This clone has only one observation. This sequence joins TRBV5-4 and TRBJ2-5, with 7 bases identical to TRBD2. Germline V CDR1 and CDR2: SGHNT, YYREEE (reference sequence). With V trimmed by 5 bases and J by 5 bases, 6 bases remained unmatched. The CDR3 is made up of 13 amino acids. This CDR3 reads CASSRGGGETQYF. The DNA for the CDR3 is TGTGCCAGCAGTCGCGGGGGTGGGGAGACCCAGTACTTC. The whole variable domain, filled in from reference TRBV5-4 and TRBJ2-5, reads ETGVTQSPTHLIKTRGQQVTLRCSSQSGHNTVSWYQQALGQGPQFIFQYYREEENGRGNFPPRFSGLQFPNYSSELNVNALELDDSALYLCASSRGGGETQYFGPGTRLLVL.

J is TRBJ2-5 and V is TRBV5-1, with D unresolved. Germline V gene sequence: CDR1 SGHRS, CDR2 YFSETQ. The CDR3 is made up of 14 amino acids. The V end was cut by 0 bases, the J end by 3 bases, with 9 bases between. The CDR3 sequence: CASSLGPVKETQYF. CDR3 nucleotide sequence: TGCGCCAGCAGCTTGGGTCCGGTTAAAGAGACCCAGTACTTC.

V and J are TRBV23-1 and TRBJ2-3, with 12 bases identical to TRBD2. TRBV23-1 qualifies as an ORF whose function is uncertain. V shed 8 bases, J shed 2 bases, and the junction held 8 bases outside the gene matches. CDR3 length: 16 amino acids. For the CDR3, the DNA is TGCGCCAGCGGATCGACTAGCGGGAGTTTCACAGATACGCAGTATTTT. It encodes CASGSTSGSFTDTQYF.

This clone is a singleton in its sample. The rearrangement uses TRBV29-1 and TRBJ2-5; a possible D gene is TRBD2 (5 bases). Germline lookup yields CDR1 SQVTM and CDR2 ANQGSEA. The CDR3 totals 13 residues. Trimming took off 7 bases at V and 1 base at J, with 13 bases between the two ends. CDR3 region: CSAKDSPQETQYF. Written as DNA, the CDR3 is TGCAGCGCCAAGGACTCGCCCCAAGAGACCCAGTACTTC.

The CDR3 bases are TGTGCCAGCAGCCAACAGGCCATGCATGGTGAGACCCAGTACTTC. Translated: CASSQQAMHGETQYF. The V gene is TRBV3-1 (or the pseudogene TRBV3-2), the J gene TRBJ2-5; D uncertain. Germline V gene lookup returns CDR1 LGHDT and CDR2 YNNKEL (reference sequence). V was trimmed by 2 bases and J by 5 bases, leaving 15 bases between them. The CDR3 extends over 15 amino acids.

This chain connects TRBV11-2 to TRBJ1-1; the D is unclear. The V end was cut by 2 bases, the J end by 4 bases, with 17 bases between. CDR1 and CDR2 (germline): SGHAT, FQNNGV. The CDR3 is 16 residues long. For the CDR3, the DNA is TGTGCCAGCAGCTTATGGGCTTCCCCTTCTGTCACTGAAGCTTTCTTT. Encoded protein: CASSLWASPSVTEAFF.

The chain couples TRBV7-2 to TRBJ1-3, with D tentatively TRBD1 (5 bases). In germline, CDR1 is SGHTA, CDR2 FQGNSA. The V end lost 7 bases, the J end lost 4 bases, and 11 bases lay between the germline ends. This CDR3 has 13 residues. In DNA, the CDR3 is TGTGCCAGCACCACGGACATCGGAAACACCATATATTTT. Translating gives CASTTDIGNTIYF.

The chain joins TRBV10-2 to TRBJ2-1, with TRBD1 identical over 7 bases. CDR1 and CDR2 (germline): WSHSY, SAAADI. The junction had 5 bases not matched to a gene; V was cut back by 5 bases and J by 1 base. This CDR3 spans 15 amino acids. The CDR3 spells CASSQGDASYNEQFF. DNA for the CDR3: TGCGCCAGCAGTCAGGGGGACGCGTCCTACAATGAGCAGTTCTTC.

The J gene is TRBJ2-7, the V gene TRBV7-9, with D possibly TRBD1 on 5 matching bases. Trimming cost V 0 bases and J 3 bases, with 9 bases left between them. In germline, CDR1 is SEHNR, CDR2 FQNEAQ (reference sequence). This CDR3 has 14 residues. The CDR3 loop reads CASSLAGAIYEQYF. The CDR3 DNA follows: TGTGCCAGCAGCTTAGCAGGGGCAATCTACGAGCAGTACTTC. Full variable domain (rest looked up from reference TRBV7-9 and TRBJ2-7): DTGVSQNPRHKITKRGQNVTFRCDPISEHNRLYWYRQTLGQGPEFLTYFQNEAQLEKSRLLSDRFSAERPKGSFSTLEIQRTEQGDSAMYLCASSLAGAIYEQYFGPGTRLTVT.

This chain joins TRBV30 and TRBJ1-2; 8 bases are shared with TRBD1. Trimming at V came to 1 base and at J to 7 bases, leaving 5 bases not matched to a gene. This CDR3 is built from 13 residues. Germline V gene data show CDR1 as GTSNPN and CDR2 as SVGIG (reference sequence). CDR3 in DNA: TGTGCCTGGAGTGACAGGGGGATAGGTGGCTACACCTTC. Translating gives CAWSDRGIGGYTF.

The gene calls are TRBV28 and TRBJ1-2; the D is unclear. The CDR3 contains 15 residues. V lost 2 bases and J 8 bases, leaving 18 bases between the germline ends. The germline V gene encodes CDR1 MDHEN and CDR2 SYDVKM. The CDR3 coding sequence is TGTGCCAGCAGTTTAACCCTGGACTCTAGCGGGGGCTACACCTTC. Its protein is CASSLTLDSSGGYTF.

This chain links TRBV23-1 with TRBJ1-6, with TRBD1 identical over 9 bases. TRBV23-1 is marked as an open reading frame, function uncertain. After removal of 7 bases from V and 7 bases from J, the junction contained 14 bases not matched to a gene. This CDR3 has 17 residues. CDR3 region: CASKTPGQGYGNSPLHF. The CDR3 coding sequence is TGCGCCAGCAAAACCCCGGGACAGGGATATGGCAATTCACCCCTCCACTTT.

This rearrangement joins TRBV7-3 to TRBJ2-7; 7 nucleotides match TRBD1. In germline, CDR1 is SGHTA, CDR2 FQGTGA. The CDR3 sequence is 16 residues long. Trimming removed 1 base from V and 5 bases from J; junction bases left unmatched: 11. CDR3 residues: CASSLKGDKRGHEQYF. CDR3 DNA: TGTGCCAGCAGCTTAAAGGGGGATAAGAGGGGGCACGAGCAGTACTTC.

J is TRBJ2-1 and V is TRBV5-1; tentative D call: TRBD1 (6 bases). Trimming pared 0 bases from V and 3 bases from J, leaving 13 bases between. The germline gives CDR1 SGHRS, CDR2 YFSETQ. The CDR3 extends over 16 amino acids. In DNA, the CDR3 is TGCGCCAGCAGCTTGGCGGGTACAGGGATCTACAATGAGCAGTTCTTC. Its translation: CASSLAGTGIYNEQFF. Looking up the rest from reference TRBV5-1 and TRBJ2-1 gives the full variable domain: KAGVTQTPRYLIKTRGQQVTLSCSPISGHRSVSWYQQTPGQGLQFLFEYFSETQRNKGNFPGRFSGRQFSNSRSEMNVSTLELGDSALYLCASSLAGTGIYNEQFFGPGTRLTVL.

In this sample, this clone turned up a few times. CDR3 sequence reads: CASSFLGPQHF. In nucleotides, the CDR3 is TGTGCCAGCAGTTTCCTAGGTCCCCAGCATTTT. This chain links TRBV12-3 or TRBV12-4 with TRBJ1-5; D unresolved. The germline V and J ends were trimmed by 3 bases and 10 bases, with 7 bases remaining between them. This CDR3 is built from 11 residues.

V gene TRBV19 combines with J gene TRBJ1-3; D is uncertain. Germline-derived CDR1 and CDR2 are LNHDA and SQIVND (reference sequence). V lost 1 base and J 0 bases, leaving 10 bases between the germline ends. CDR3 length: 16 amino acids. As DNA, the CDR3 is TGTGCCAGTAGTATAGCAAGAGGGAACTCTGGAAACACCATATATTTT. Translated: CASSIARGNSGNTIYF.

This sequence joins TRBV6-5 and TRBJ2-7; D gene uncertain. Trimming took off 5 bases at V and 1 base at J, with 12 bases between the two ends. The CDR3 spans 14 residues. The germline gives CDR1 MNHEY, CDR2 SVGAGI. CDR3 in amino acids: CASSRLSQSYEQYF. The CDR3 bases are TGTGCCAGCAGTCGACTGTCACAATCCTACGAGCAGTACTTC.

This chain joins TRBV5-1 and TRBJ2-1; 9 positions agree with TRBD1. CDR3 size: 16 residues. Germline CDR1 reads SGHRS; CDR2 reads YFSETQ. With 0 bases clipped from V and 6 bases from J, the junction kept 7 bases outside the gene matches. CDR3 residues: CASSLDGTGLTNEQFF. CDR3 DNA: TGCGCCAGCAGCTTGGATGGGACAGGGCTCACCAATGAGCAGTTCTTC.

This chain joins TRBV28 and TRBJ2-3, with a possible D match to TRBD2 (5 bases). Germline V lookup: CDR1 MDHEN, CDR2 SYDVKM. This CDR3 region has 18 residues. The germline V and J ends were trimmed by 5 bases and 6 bases, with 27 bases remaining between them. For the CDR3, the DNA is TGTGCCAGCAGTACCCTTCTAGCATCACACACACACACGGATACGCAGTATTTT. Its protein is CASSTLLASHTHTDTQYF.

The chain is built from TRBV5-4 and TRBJ1-2, with 10 bases identical to TRBD1. Looked up from germline, CDR1 is SGHNT and CDR2 is YYREEE (reference sequence). This CDR3 is 14 amino acids long. Germline trimming cut 2 bases from V and 5 bases from J; bases unmatched to any gene: 3. DNA for the CDR3: TGTGCCAGCAGCTTCCCGGGACAGGGGTATGGCTACACCTTC. It codes for CASSFPGQGYGYTF.

The chain uses TRBV7-2 and TRBJ2-5; TRBD1 aligns across 11 bases. The germline V gene encodes CDR1 SGHTA and CDR2 FQGNSA. Losses at the gene ends were 7 bases for V and 5 bases for J; bases not matched to a gene: 9. CDR3 length: 15 amino acids. CDR3 nucleotide sequence: TGTGCCAGCATCCTGGACAGGGGGCTTGTGGAGACCCAGTACTTC. Its protein is CASILDRGLVETQYF.

This sequence joins TRBV28 and TRBJ1-4; TRBD1 matches at 9 bases. Looked up from germline, CDR1 is MDHEN and CDR2 is SYDVKM. Losses at the gene ends were 7 bases for V and 6 bases for J; bases not matched to a gene: 6. The CDR3 length is 14 residues. The DNA of the CDR3 is TGTGCCAGCACCCCCGGGACAGGGCATGAAAAACTGTTTTTT. Residues: CASTPGTGHEKLFF.

This clone came up once. The chain recombines TRBV12-3 or TRBV12-4 with TRBJ1-2; the D gene is possibly TRBD1 (5 bases). V was pared by 1 base and J by 7 bases, with 10 bases between. The CDR3 covers 13 residues. The CDR3 nucleotides are TGTGCCAGCAGTTTAGGAGCAGGGATTGGCTACACCTTC. It translates to CASSLGAGIGYTF.

This chain links TRBV7-8 with TRBJ2-3; TRBD2 might be the D (5 bases). The CDR3 is made up of 12 amino acids. The V end lost 5 bases, the J end lost 6 bases, and 9 bases lay between the germline ends. Germline V gene sequence: CDR1 SGHVS, CDR2 FQNEAQ. The CDR3 DNA is TGTGCCAGCAGCCCGGGGTGGGATACGCAGTATTTT. It codes for CASSPGWDTQYF.

The CDR3 nucleotides are TGTGCCAGTGGACAGAAGAAGGAAAAACTGTTTTTT. Translation: CASGQKKEKLFF. This sequence joins TRBV6-5 and TRBJ1-4; D perhaps matches TRBD1 (6 bases). The CDR3 is 12 amino acids. Trimming removed 9 bases from V and 8 bases from J, with 13 bases in between. Looked up from germline, CDR1 is MNHEY and CDR2 is SVGAGI.

The V gene is TRBV5-6, the J gene TRBJ1-6; 7 bases agree with TRBD1. CDR3 length equals 14 residues. Trimming removed 2 bases from V and 10 bases from J; junction bases left unmatched: 6. Germline V lookup: CDR1 SGHDT, CDR2 YYEEEE. CDR3: CASSFADRNSPLHF. In nucleotides, the CDR3 is TGTGCCAGCAGCTTTGCGGACAGGAACTCACCCCTCCACTTT.

The V gene is TRBV27, the J gene TRBJ2-1, with D hard to call. CDR1 is MNHEY and CDR2 is SMNVEV in the germline V gene (reference sequence). The CDR3 loop spans 14 amino acids. The V end was cut by 8 bases, the J end by 0 bases, with 11 bases between. The CDR3 reads CASRGPSSYNEQFF. For the CDR3, the DNA is TGTGCCAGCCGCGGCCCTAGCTCCTACAATGAGCAGTTCTTC.

In its sample, this clone was seen a few times. V and J are TRBV28 and TRBJ2-7; TRBD2 agrees at 8 bases. V lost 6 bases to trimming and J lost 1 base; unmatched junction nucleotides: 8. CDR3 length equals 15 residues. Germline CDR1 is MDHEN and CDR2 is SYDVKM. The CDR3 region has the DNA TGTGCCAGCAGCTCAAGCGGGAGCCTATCCTACGAGCAGTACTTC. Protein: CASSSSGSLSYEQYF.